The 23 T cell receptor beta chains in this list originate from one sample, sequenced in a study of response to subunit inactivated influenza vaccine. TCRdb called the RT-PCR reads again in MiXCR, with one record for every CDR3 protein. Among fewer than 600,000 distinct CDR3 sequences listed, approximately 7.7% were seen once. The sequencing used PBMCs from blood, collected less than 30 months after vaccination. The receptor set was obtained from a man aged 45 to 70 who received an inactivated influenza vaccine.

Ten or more counts support this clonotype. This sequence joins TRBV29-1 and TRBJ1-1; D gene uncertain. The V gene's germline CDR1 is SQVTM and CDR2 ANQGSEA. This CDR3 region has 12 residues. Trimming removed 0 bases at V and 2 bases at J, with 4 bases between. The CDR3 here is CSVEDVNTEAFF. In DNA form, the CDR3 reads TGCAGCGTTGAAGACGTAAACACTGAAGCTTTCTTT.

The sample holds a few counts of this clonotype. The chain uses TRBV6-5 and TRBJ2-3; D unresolved. The CDR3 contains 15 residues. V gave up 4 bases and J gave up 0 bases, with 11 bases separating them. Looked up from germline, CDR1 is MNHEY and CDR2 is SVGAGI. The CDR3: CASSSSLVSTDTQYF. CDR3 in DNA: TGTGCCAGCAGTTCCTCCCTCGTGAGCACAGATACGCAGTATTTT.

J is TRBJ2-1 and V is TRBV12-3 or TRBV12-4; 12 bases map to TRBD2. The ends lost 3 bases at V and 8 bases at J; junction bases unmatched: 11. There are 17 residues in the CDR3. CDR3: CASSFRLAGGPGDEQFF. In DNA, the CDR3 is TGTGCCAGCAGTTTTCGTCTAGCGGGGGGGCCGGGCGATGAGCAGTTCTTC.

The rearrangement uses TRBV11-2 and TRBJ2-1; 7 bases align to TRBD2. Germline assignment: CDR1 SGHAT and CDR2 FQNNGV. The CDR3 is 16 amino acids. V lost 0 bases and J lost 3; bases outside the gene matches: 5. The CDR3 nucleotides are TGTGCCAGCAGCTTAGATCTACAGCGGGGCTACAATGAGCAGTTCTTC. Protein sequence: CASSLDLQRGYNEQFF.

This clonotype has more than one count but fewer than ten. This sequence joins TRBV6-5 and TRBJ2-7, with 8 bases lining up with TRBD1. This CDR3 spans 15 amino acids. The germline V gene encodes CDR1 MNHEY and CDR2 SVGAGI. With V trimmed by 2 bases and J by 2 bases, 5 bases remained unmatched. The CDR3 loop reads CASSYRGTGTYEQYF. The DNA for the CDR3 is TGTGCCAGCAGTTACCGGGGGACAGGAACCTACGAGCAGTACTTC.

The V and J genes are TRBV20-1 and TRBJ2-7; D is perhaps TRBD2 (6 bases). The CDR3 length is 13 residues. V lost 8 bases, J lost 1 base, and 15 bases lay in between. From germline, CDR1 is DFQATT and CDR2 SNEGSKA (reference sequence). The chain's CDR3 is CSFSTGGSYEQYF. For the CDR3, the DNA is TGCAGTTTCTCGACCGGGGGATCCTACGAGCAGTACTTC.

The chain uses TRBV5-1 and TRBJ1-1; TRBD1 aligns across 8 bases. The CDR3 sequence is 16 residues long. V shed 0 bases and J 0 bases; nucleotides not matched to a gene: 4. The germline CDR1 and CDR2 sequences are SGHRS and YFSETQ. CDR3 loop: CASSLAGTGLNTEAFF. As DNA, the CDR3 is TGCGCCAGCAGCTTGGCCGGGACAGGCCTGAACACTGAAGCTTTCTTT.

In regard to this clonotype: A much larger clone sits a single nucleotide away, making a read error possible. V usage is TRBV7-2 and J usage is TRBJ2-1; D gene ambiguous. Per the germline V gene, CDR1 is SGHTA and CDR2 is FQGNSA. The CDR3 totals 16 residues. Trimming left V 2 bases short and J 6 bases short, with 17 bases between. As DNA, the CDR3 is TGTGCCAGCAGCTTAATGATGTCGTTCCTTAGCAATGAGCAGTTCTTC. It translates to CASSLMMSFLSNEQFF.

This clonotype was found a few times. Written as DNA, the CDR3 is TGTGCCAGCAGCCAGGCAGGGGTTAGAGTCTACGAGCAGTACTTC. It codes for CASSQAGVRVYEQYF. The chain uses TRBV7-2 and TRBJ2-7; possibly TRBD1 for D (6 bases). V gave up 5 bases and J gave up 3 bases, with 17 bases separating them. This CDR3 has 15 residues. CDR1 and CDR2 (germline): SGHTA, FQGNSA.

The V call is TRBV6-2 or TRBV6-3, the J call TRBJ2-2, with a weak D call TRBD1 (5 bases). The CDR3 loop spans 15 amino acids. Germline assignment: CDR1 MNHEY and CDR2 SVGEGT. With 6 bases removed from V and 0 bases from J, the gap between germline ends came to 11 bases. In DNA form, the CDR3 reads TGTGCCAGCAGGGGGCTTACGCCGAACACCGGGGAGCTGTTTTTT. It codes for CASRGLTPNTGELFF.

This clonotype was found a few times. The gene calls are TRBV28 and TRBJ2-7; 8 positions match TRBD1. The CDR3 consists of 16 residues. The trim removed 3 bases at V and 1 base at J, leaving 8 bases unmatched. Germline CDR1 and CDR2: MDHEN and SYDVKM. This CDR3 is CASSFLRGQGSYEQYF. The CDR3 nucleotides are TGTGCCAGCAGTTTTTTAAGAGGACAGGGATCCTACGAGCAGTACTTC.

This clonotype was recorded at least ten times. The DNA for the CDR3 is TGCAGTGCTAGGGGGACAGGGCACTCCTACGAGCAGTACTTC. It specifies CSARGTGHSYEQYF. This chain connects TRBV20-1 to TRBJ2-7; the match to TRBD1 covers 9 bases. CDR3 length: 14 amino acids. V lost 3 bases, J lost 0 bases, and 3 bases stayed unmatched. CDR1 is DFQATT and CDR2 is SNEGSKA in the germline V gene (reference sequence).

The J gene is TRBJ2-5, the V gene TRBV5-1, with 9 bases that match TRBD2. Losses at the gene ends were 5 bases for V and 5 bases for J; bases not matched to a gene: 4. Germline CDR1 and CDR2: SGHRS and YFSETQ. This CDR3 has 13 residues. This CDR3 is CASRGTSWETQYF. DNA of the CDR3: TGCGCCAGCAGAGGGACTAGCTGGGAGACCCAGTACTTC. The entire variable domain, with the rest obtained from reference TRBV5-1 and TRBJ2-5, is as follows: KAGVTQTPRYLIKTRGQQVTLSCSPISGHRSVSWYQQTPGQGLQFLFEYFSETQRNKGNFPGRFSGRQFSNSRSEMNVSTLELGDSALYLCASRGTSWETQYFGPGTRLLVL.

On this clonotype: At one end the junction does not follow the germline gene, possibly because of a read error. The V gene is TRBV14, the J gene TRBJ2-1; 11 bases are shared with TRBD2. The CDR3 covers 13 residues. Germline V gives CDR1 SGHDN, CDR2 FVKESK. The CDR3 loop reads CASSHDLAGGPQF. The CDR3 DNA sequence: TGTGCCAGCAGCCATGATTTAGCGGGAGGGCCCCAGTTC.

This clonotype has a count of ten or more. This chain joins TRBV10-3 and TRBJ2-7; D remains unclear. V was pared by 5 bases and J by 2 bases, with 10 bases between. The CDR3 sequence is 13 residues long. Germline-derived CDR1 and CDR2 are ENHRY and SYGVKD. Here the CDR3 DNA reads TGTGCCATCAGTACACAACAAACCTACGAGCAGTACTTC. This codes for CAISTQQTYEQYF.

Many counts were recorded for this clonotype. V gene TRBV7-2 combines with J gene TRBJ2-1; no definite D call. This CDR3 spans 12 amino acids. V was clipped by 5 bases and J by 6 bases, with 8 bases between them. Germline values: CDR1 SGHTA, CDR2 FQGNSA. This CDR3 reads CASSPRANEQFF. The CDR3 DNA is TGTGCCAGCAGCCCCCGGGCCAATGAGCAGTTCTTC.

This clonotype was found a few times. The V gene is TRBV5-1, the J gene TRBJ1-5; maybe TRBD1 (6 bases). CDR1 is SGHRS and CDR2 is YFSETQ in the germline V gene. The CDR3 is 15 amino acids. With 5 bases removed from V and 1 base from J, the gap between germline ends came to 13 bases. CDR3 sequence: CASREGGLSNQPQHF. DNA of the CDR3: TGCGCCAGCAGGGAAGGGGGATTGAGCAATCAGCCCCAGCATTTT.

This clonotype was seen more than once but under ten times. V usage is TRBV6-1 and J usage is TRBJ2-5, with TRBD2 matching 11 bases. Germline V gives CDR1 MNHNS, CDR2 SASEGT. The CDR3 is 19 residues long. Germline trimming cut 5 bases from V and 1 base from J; bases unmatched to any gene: 15. In DNA form, the CDR3 reads TGTGCCAGCAGTCAGGGGCTTCTAGCGGGGGGCATAAGCCAAGAGACCCAGTACTTC. This codes for CASSQGLLAGGISQETQYF.

The rearrangement joins TRBV11-2 to TRBJ2-1; 8 bases match TRBD1. Trimming removed 2 bases from V and 0 bases from J; junction bases left unmatched: 3. This CDR3 has 16 amino acids. CDR1 and CDR2 (germline): SGHAT, FQNNGV. CDR3 protein: CASSLTGTGSYNEQFF. The CDR3 DNA sequence: TGTGCCAGCAGCTTAACCGGGACAGGCTCCTACAATGAGCAGTTCTTC. Together with reference TRBV11-2 and TRBJ2-1, the CDR3 gives the full variable domain: EAGVAQSPRYKIIEKRQSVAFWCNPISGHATLYWYQQILGQGPKLLIQFQNNGVVDDSQLPKDRFSAERLKGVDSTLKIQPAKLEDSAVYLCASSLTGTGSYNEQFFGPGTRLTVL.

This chain uses TRBV7-2 with TRBJ1-2, with D unresolved. Germline loops: CDR1 SGHTA, CDR2 FQGNSA. The V end was cut by 1 base, the J end by 4 bases, with 10 bases between. The CDR3 length is 14 residues. The CDR3 loop is CASSLEAETYGYTF. Written as DNA, the CDR3 is TGTGCCAGCAGCTTAGAGGCAGAGACCTATGGCTACACCTTC.

The chain uses TRBV20-1 and TRBJ2-5; 10 bases align to TRBD2. Trimming at V came to 4 bases and at J to 4 bases, leaving 6 bases not matched to a gene. CDR1 is DFQATT, CDR2 SNEGSKA, per germline (reference sequence). This CDR3 contains 14 residues. CDR3: CSAKSGGATETQYF. CDR3 coding DNA: TGCAGTGCTAAGAGCGGGGGGGCCACAGAGACCCAGTACTTC.

This clonotype was found a few times. The V gene is TRBV4-2, the J gene TRBJ2-7; a weak D match, TRBD1 (6 bases). CDR1 and CDR2 from the germline V gene are LGHNA and YNFKEQ. V was clipped by 3 bases and J by 0 bases, with 18 bases between them. The CDR3 sequence is 17 residues long. Here the CDR3 reads CASSQATNRVFSYEQYF. CDR3 in DNA: TGTGCCAGCAGCCAGGCTACTAACAGGGTCTTCTCCTACGAGCAGTACTTC.

This clonotype was detected a few times. This chain uses TRBV7-2 with TRBJ2-3; D might be TRBD1 or TRBD2, each matching 5 bases. V lost 5 bases and J lost 3, with 12 bases in between. CDR1 and CDR2 (germline): SGHTA, FQGNSA. This CDR3 spans 14 amino acids. CDR3: CASSTGTMTDTQYF. The DNA of the CDR3 is TGTGCCAGCAGCACCGGGACCATGACAGATACGCAGTATTTT.